The next 11 T cell receptor beta chains were all read from a single sample in a study of blood T cell repertoires in COVID-19. The repertoire was sequenced with immunoSEQ multiplex PCR; TCRdb's copy has only in-frame clones and lacks some. The table includes approximately 310,000 clones, approximately 83% detected once. Sequencing was carried out using PBMCs or T cells enriched from blood (not recorded which). The receptor set was obtained from a man aged 25-45 years who had recovered from COVID-19.

The chain has TRBV7-6 and TRBJ1-5; the D gene is possibly TRBD1 (5 bases). The germline V gene has CDR1 SGHVS and CDR2 FNYEAQ. The CDR3 extends over 15 amino acids. V lost 5 bases and J 0 bases, leaving 11 bases between the germline ends. CDR3 residues: CASSPTANSNQPQHF. CDR3 sequence (DNA): TGTGCCAGCAGCCCGACAGCTAATAGCAATCAGCCCCAGCATTTT. Using reference TRBV7-6 and TRBJ1-5 for the parts outside the CDR3, the full variable domain is GAGVSQSPRYKVTKRGQDVALRCDPISGHVSLYWYRQALGQGPEFLTYFNYEAQQDKSGLPNDRFSAERPEGSISTLTIQRTEQRDSAMYRCASSPTANSNQPQHFGDGTRLSIL.

This chain connects TRBV2 to TRBJ2-7; D gene ambiguous. The CDR3 has 10 amino acids. CDR1 and CDR2 from the germline V gene are SNHLY and FYNNEI. Deletions cut 8 bases from V and 8 bases from J, with 10 bases between. The CDR3 bases are TGTGCCAGCGCGACTTCTCAGCAGTACTTC. Its protein is CASATSQQYF.

This chain connects TRBV20-1 to TRBJ1-5; 8 nucleotides line up with TRBD1. Germline V gives CDR1 DFQATT, CDR2 SNEGSKA (reference sequence). The CDR3 has 14 amino acids. The ends lost 3 bases at V and 6 bases at J; junction bases unmatched: 7. CDR3 residues: CSASSGQGAQPQHF. CDR3 nucleotide sequence: TGCAGTGCTAGTTCTGGACAGGGAGCTCAGCCCCAGCATTTT.

The rearrangement links TRBV5-6 to TRBJ2-1; D not resolved. The germline V and J ends were trimmed by 4 bases and 4 bases, with 3 bases remaining between them. Per the germline V gene, CDR1 is SGHDT and CDR2 is YYEEEE. The CDR3 length is 11 residues. CDR3 region: CASSLYNEQFF. Here the CDR3 DNA reads TGTGCCAGCAGCCTTTACAATGAGCAGTTCTTC.

V and J are TRBV24-1 and TRBJ1-2; D is possibly TRBD1 (5 bases). CDR1 is KGHDR, CDR2 SFDVKD, per germline. The CDR3 is 13 residues long. The V and J ends lost 4 bases and 5 bases respectively, with 10 bases between them. This CDR3 is CATSEDSFYGYTF. The CDR3 DNA is TGTGCCACCAGTGAAGACAGTTTTTATGGCTACACCTTC.

This chain uses TRBV19 with TRBJ1-2; the match to TRBD1 covers 8 bases. Germline CDR1 and CDR2: LNHDA and SQIVND (reference sequence). The V segment lost 5 bases and the J segment 8 bases; nucleotides outside the gene matches: 7. This CDR3 is built from 13 residues. The CDR3 protein is CASSPQGAGGYTF. CDR3 sequence (DNA): TGTGCCAGTAGTCCGCAGGGGGCAGGAGGCTACACCTTC.

Here the CDR3 DNA reads TGCAGCGCCCAGGGGAACACTGAAGCTTTCTTT. This translates into CSAQGNTEAFF. The chain recombines TRBV29-1 with TRBJ1-1; D possibly corresponds to TRBD1 (5 bases). Germline CDR1 reads SQVTM; CDR2 reads ANQGSEA. The CDR3 sequence is 11 residues long. V was pared by 7 bases and J by 1 base, with 7 bases between.

The V call is TRBV19, the J call TRBJ1-4; 11 bases fit TRBD1. Germline V lookup: CDR1 LNHDA, CDR2 SQIVND (reference sequence). The CDR3 has 15 amino acids. Trimming at V came to 1 base and at J to 5 bases, leaving 0 bases not matched to a gene. In DNA form, the CDR3 reads TGTGCCAGTAGTATAGGGACAGGGGGCAATGAAAAACTGTTTTTT. It codes for CASSIGTGGNEKLFF. Drawing the rest from reference TRBV19 and TRBJ1-4, the complete variable domain is DGGITQSPKYLFRKEGQNVTLSCEQNLNHDAMYWYRQDPGQGLRLIYYSQIVNDFQKGDIAEGYSVSREKKESFPLTVTSAQKNPTAFYLCASSIGTGGNEKLFFGSGTQLSVL.

The V gene is TRBV6-2 or TRBV6-3, the J gene TRBJ1-2, with 9 positions matching TRBD1. V dropped 7 bases and J dropped 5; count of bases not matched to a gene: 14. The CDR3 extends over 16 amino acids. Germline CDR1 MNHEY, CDR2 SVGEGT. For the CDR3, the DNA is TGTGCCAGCACTTCCTCGGGGGGACAGGGTAAGTATGGCTACACCTTC. This encodes CASTSSGGQGKYGYTF.

The chain is built from TRBV5-4 and TRBJ2-7; D perhaps matches TRBD1 (10 bases). CDR1 SGHNT and CDR2 YYREEE come from the germline V gene (reference sequence). The CDR3 spans 17 residues. Between the trimmed V and J ends, which lost 3 bases and 9 bases, there was a span of 28 bases. This chain's CDR3 is CASSSTGGTAGGRAQYF. DNA for the CDR3: TGTGCCAGCAGCTCGACAGGGGGCACGGCGGGGGGGCGTGCGCAGTACTTC. Full variable domain (remainder filled in from reference TRBV5-4 and TRBJ2-7): ETGVTQSPTHLIKTRGQQVTLRCSSQSGHNTVSWYQQALGQGPQFIFQYYREEENGRGNFPPRFSGLQFPNYSSELNVNALELDDSALYLCASSSTGGTAGGRAQYFGPGTRLTVT.

This chain uses TRBV5-1 with TRBJ2-1; 12 bases line up with TRBD2. In germline, CDR1 is SGHRS, CDR2 YFSETQ. The CDR3 has 15 amino acids. Unmatched junction bases numbered 5, after V lost 3 bases and J lost 7 bases. The CDR3 DNA reads as TGCGCCAGCAGCTCTAGCGGGGGGGCCTTAAATGAGCAGTTCTTC. It translates to CASSSSGGALNEQFF. The whole variable domain, remainder taken from reference TRBV5-1 and TRBJ2-1, is KAGVTQTPRYLIKTRGQQVTLSCSPISGHRSVSWYQQTPGQGLQFLFEYFSETQRNKGNFPGRFSGRQFSNSRSEMNVSTLELGDSALYLCASSSSGGALNEQFFGPGTRLTVL.